This paragraph covers one T cell receptor (beta chain) sequence. The data stem from a study of control samples from healthy donors and cancer patients. The CDR3 contains 11 residues. Trimming took off 4 bases at V and 3 bases at J, with 2 bases between the two ends. Germline lookup yields CDR1 LNHDA and CDR2 SQIVND (reference sequence). Only in-frame clones appear in the TCRdb table, and some are missing; sequencing was by immunoSEQ multiplex PCR. The sample has approximately 97,000 clones; approximately 90% are singletons. The chain links TRBV19 to TRBJ2-3, with D unclear. The origin of this receptor is a woman in her late teens or twenties in good health. The specimen was blood. Here the CDR3 reads CASSRTDTQYF. For the CDR3, the DNA is TGTGCCAGTAGTAGAACAGATACGCAGTATTTT.